A selection of T cell receptor beta chains follows, all from one sample in a study of cytomegalovirus exposure and HLA in healthy donors. Data came from immunoSEQ multiplex PCR; TCRdb stores just in-frame clones and leaves some out. The sample includes about 300,000 clones, 86% of them seen just once. The sample consisted of PBMCs. These receptors all come from a man aged 40-49 years in good health and CMV-seropositive. Both conserved end residues are trimmed from each CDR3. A D gene is named only where the DNA matches it firmly.

CDR3aa	d_gene	v_gene	j_gene
ASSGETRGRDEQF	TRBD1	TRBV6-4	TRBJ2-1
ASSPLKQPNTEAF	.	TRBV18	TRBJ1-1
ASRLRTETANYGYT	.	TRBV12-2	TRBJ1-2
ASSFFSGQGGEQY	TRBD1	TRBV7-6	TRBJ2-7
ASSLSDYPTMMNTGELF	.	TRBV27	TRBJ2-2
ASTISIAAMNTGELF	.	TRBV7-9	TRBJ2-2
ASSFGGGHGGELF	TRBD2	TRBV11-3	TRBJ2-2
ASSYSSSPNEQF	.	TRBV6-5	TRBJ2-1
ATSGTLAGGYNEQF	TRBD2	TRBV15	TRBJ2-1
ASSFFKEKAAYEQY	.	TRBV6-5	TRBJ2-7
ASSFRGAPFAIY	.	TRBV28	TRBJ1-3
ASSFRSGRAGELF	TRBD2	TRBV5-1	TRBJ2-2
ASSSYRGARTEAF	TRBD1	TRBV7-2	TRBJ1-1
ASSLLDRTYEQY	.	TRBV7-6	TRBJ2-7
ASSGTGGLYGYT	TRBD1	TRBV6-1	TRBJ1-2
ASNLDRGPGTEAF	TRBD1	TRBV27	TRBJ1-1
ASSVTEELAGVYEQY	TRBD2	TRBV9	TRBJ2-7
ASSIGTGYSNQPQH	TRBD1	TRBV19	TRBJ1-5
ASSPDRGSYNEQF	TRBD1	TRBV27	TRBJ2-1
ASSPNQGLAGNTIY	.	TRBV11-2	TRBJ1-3
ASSPGGAGIQETQY	TRBD2	TRBV5-1	TRBJ2-5
ASSVGPSTDTQY	.	TRBV9	TRBJ2-3
ASSYHRGSNQPQH	TRBD1	TRBV6-5	TRBJ1-5
ATSRGETSYETQY	TRBD2	TRBV15	TRBJ2-5
ASSVPGQGGEKLF	TRBD1	TRBV10-2	TRBJ1-4
ASSTTDRAFEPQH	TRBD1	TRBV28	TRBJ1-5
ASSQDRYSGLSYEQY	.	TRBV4-3	TRBJ2-7
ASSYSKGGASYGYT	.	TRBV6-5	TRBJ1-2
ASSLDPAYEQY	.	TRBV11-3	TRBJ2-7
AGRLAGRRSYNEQF	TRBD2	TRBV2	TRBJ2-1
ASSQFGPGKFHEQY	.	TRBV16	TRBJ2-7
ATSRKQTGELF	.	TRBV15	TRBJ2-2
ASSLGSSGRGETQY	TRBD2	TRBV7-2	TRBJ2-5
ASSLDRADAQPQH	TRBD1	TRBV28	TRBJ1-5
ASTLSRTGRTLDYGYT	.	TRBV19	TRBJ1-2
SVEGSRDEQY	.	TRBV29-1	TRBJ2-7
ASSQTHRGPFYSNQPQH	TRBD1	TRBV14	TRBJ1-5
ASGNRGPTYEQY	TRBD1	TRBV6-9	TRBJ2-7
ATSSHRRDSGREQY	TRBD1	TRBV15	TRBJ2-7
ASSYSSGLAYNEQF	.	TRBV6-5	TRBJ2-1
ASSFSGSSDTQY	TRBD2	TRBV7-9	TRBJ2-3
ASSLGGQTGQF	TRBD1	TRBV11-3	TRBJ2-1
SVEAGEYNEQF	.	TRBV29-1	TRBJ2-1
ASSIIAGGNEQY	TRBD2	TRBV5-1	TRBJ2-7
ASSYRGPEKLF	TRBD1	TRBV27	TRBJ1-4
ASSTGLAGGPSEQY	TRBD2	TRBV19	TRBJ2-7
ASSSGLAGVYEQY	TRBD2	TRBV5-6	TRBJ2-7
ASSGDRVIGGYT	TRBD1	TRBV2	TRBJ1-2
ASSLGAGIAYEQY	.	TRBV5-6	TRBJ2-7
ASSQDPVGLSYTGELF	.	TRBV4-2	TRBJ2-2
ASSYRQRNSPLH	.	TRBV6-5	TRBJ1-6
ASSYRRGTGELF	.	TRBV6-5	TRBJ2-2
ASSGSRTSGRPHEQY	TRBD2	TRBV7-8	TRBJ2-7
ASSLLGDRDNEQF	TRBD1	TRBV7-7	TRBJ2-1
ASSSAGNTIY	.	TRBV7-8	TRBJ1-3
ASSLIRVNTEAF	.	TRBV28	TRBJ1-1
ASSWGQNKETQY	TRBD1	TRBV5-1	TRBJ2-5